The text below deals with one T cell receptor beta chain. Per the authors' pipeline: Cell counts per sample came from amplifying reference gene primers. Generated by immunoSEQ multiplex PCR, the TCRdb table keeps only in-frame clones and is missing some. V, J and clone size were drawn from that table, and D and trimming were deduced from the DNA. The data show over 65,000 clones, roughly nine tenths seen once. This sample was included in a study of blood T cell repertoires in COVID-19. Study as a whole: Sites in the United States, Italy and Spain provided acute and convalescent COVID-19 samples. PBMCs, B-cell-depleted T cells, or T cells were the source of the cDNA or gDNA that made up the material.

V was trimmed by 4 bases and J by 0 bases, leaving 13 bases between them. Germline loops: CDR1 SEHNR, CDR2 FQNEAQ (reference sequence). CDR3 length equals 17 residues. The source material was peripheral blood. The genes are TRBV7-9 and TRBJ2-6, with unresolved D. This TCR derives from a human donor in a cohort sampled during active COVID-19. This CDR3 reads CASSSFTRVSGANVLTF. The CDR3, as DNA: TGTGCCAGCAGCTCCTTTACCCGGGTCTCTGGGGCCAACGTCCTGACTTTC.